The clone carrying this T cell receptor (beta chain) showed up just once. Its matching antigen is unknown. At one of its ends the junction is not consistent with the germline gene, which may arise from a read error. This specimen comes from a study of tumor-infiltrating lymphocytes in primary liver carcinoma. The study, taken as a whole, reports: Compared with tumor region pairs, tumor-adjacent and tumor-blood pairs overlapped less.

The CDR3 covers 19 residues. Germline CDR1 and CDR2: ENHRY and SYGVKD. Starting from approximately 500 ng of total RNA, TCR beta cDNA was produced with a primer in the constant region. Library construction for TCR beta comprised three nested multiplex PCR rounds performed with slightly modified ARM-PCR. PCR rounds one and two used TRBV1-TRBV30 forward primers with a C-beta reverse primer for 10 cycles each. One entry per CDR3 protein results from TCRdb running MiXCR on the multiplex PCR reads. Among 75,000 to 80,000 distinct CDR3 sequences listed, roughly two thirds were seen once. Total RNA and DNA came together from about 21-30 mg of bulk tissue without cell sorting. Patients were chronically HBV-infected and treatment-naive.

The receptor was isolated from a man in his forties with primary liver carcinoma and hepatitis B virus infection. The genes are TRBV10-3 and TRBJ2-7; 9 bases line up with TRBD1. The sequencing sample was made of tumor-adjacent normal liver tissue. CDR3 coding DNA: TGTGCCGTCAGTGAGTCAAGGAACAGGGGGCCAGGGGCCCTCTACGAGCAGTACTTC. This sequence encodes CAVSESRNRGPGALYEQYF.